A selection of T cell receptor beta chains follows, all from one sample in a study of shared clonotypes between healthy human individuals. The method was immunoSEQ multiplex PCR; TCRdb's version includes in-frame clones alone and lacks a portion of them. The sample yields over 850,000 clones, approximately 78% seen once. The material sequenced was memory CD4+ T cells from PBMCs. The receptors were sampled from a man aged 18-30 years in good health. Some clones in this sample may be carry-over from other donors' samples. CDR3s include the opening cysteine and the closing phenylalanine or tryptophan. Each record gives: V gene, D gene, clone size, J gene, CDR3 length, CDR3 protein, CDR3 DNA. The D gene is left open where the match is weak. Clone size is given for some rows only: seen once, a few or many times, or a class if the clone is expanded.

v_call: TRBV5-1
d_call: .
clone_size: .
j_call: TRBJ1-2
cdr3_length: 13
cdr3_aa: CASSANYNYGYTF
cdr3_nt: TGCGCCAGCAGCGCAAACTATAACTATGGCTACACCTTC

v_call: TRBV14
d_call: TRBD1
clone_size: .
j_call: TRBJ1-1
cdr3_length: 16
cdr3_aa: CASSRHPGQLNTEAFF
cdr3_nt: TGTGCCAGCAGCCGACATCCGGGACAGCTGAACACTGAAGCTTTCTTT

v_call: TRBV5-1
d_call: .
clone_size: .
j_call: TRBJ2-5
cdr3_length: 14
cdr3_aa: CASSLASGQETQYF
cdr3_nt: TGCGCCAGCAGCTTGGCCAGCGGCCAAGAGACCCAGTACTTC

v_call: TRBV2
d_call: TRBD2
clone_size: once
j_call: TRBJ2-1
cdr3_length: 15
cdr3_aa: CASSELLAGANEQFF
cdr3_nt: TGTGCCAGCAGTGAATTACTAGCGGGAGCGAATGAGCAGTTCTTC

v_call: TRBV9
d_call: TRBD1
clone_size: .
j_call: TRBJ2-2
cdr3_length: 17
cdr3_aa: CASSQSAGQGAIGELFF
cdr3_nt: TGTGCCAGCAGCCAGTCGGCCGGGCAGGGGGCGATCGGGGAGCTGTTTTTT

v_call: TRBV28
d_call: TRBD2
clone_size: .
j_call: TRBJ2-5
cdr3_length: 15
cdr3_aa: CASSSPGLGRETQYF
cdr3_nt: TGTGCCAGCAGTTCACCGGGACTAGGGCGAGAGACCCAGTACTTC

v_call: TRBV5-1
d_call: .
clone_size: .
j_call: TRBJ2-3
cdr3_length: 14
cdr3_aa: CASSDGTPNDTQYF
cdr3_nt: TGCGCCAGCAGCGACGGGACTCCCAATGATACGCAGTATTTT

v_call: TRBV5-1
d_call: TRBD2
clone_size: .
j_call: TRBJ2-3
cdr3_length: 17
cdr3_aa: CASSSGLAGGVADTQYF
cdr3_nt: TGCGCCAGCAGCTCTGGACTAGCGGGAGGGGTAGCAGATACGCAGTATTTT

v_call: TRBV7-9
d_call: TRBD1
clone_size: .
j_call: TRBJ1-1
cdr3_length: 12
cdr3_aa: CASSSRGGEAFF
cdr3_nt: TGTGCCAGCAGCTCCAGGGGGGGCGAAGCTTTCTTT

v_call: TRBV28
d_call: TRBD1
clone_size: .
j_call: TRBJ1-2
cdr3_length: 12
cdr3_aa: CASSLRQGSYTF
cdr3_nt: TGTGCCAGCAGTTTGCGACAGGGGAGCTACACCTTC

v_call: TRBV28
d_call: TRBD1
clone_size: .
j_call: TRBJ2-5
cdr3_length: 15
cdr3_aa: CASSLGQGAQETQYF
cdr3_nt: TGTGCCAGCAGTCTAGGACAGGGGGCGCAAGAGACCCAGTACTTC

v_call: TRBV7-3
d_call: TRBD1
clone_size: .
j_call: TRBJ2-1
cdr3_length: 15
cdr3_aa: CASSLTQGAPNEQFF
cdr3_nt: TGTGCCAGCAGCTTAACCCAGGGGGCCCCCAATGAGCAGTTCTTC

v_call: TRBV10-1
d_call: .
clone_size: once
j_call: TRBJ2-1
cdr3_length: 13
cdr3_aa: CASSKGASNEQFF
cdr3_nt: TGCGCCAGCTCCAAAGGGGCTAGCAATGAGCAGTTCTTC

v_call: TRBV2
d_call: .
clone_size: few
j_call: TRBJ2-1
cdr3_length: 12
cdr3_aa: CASSLISGEQFF
cdr3_nt: TGTGCCAGCAGTCTTATTTCGGGTGAGCAGTTCTTC

v_call: TRBV4-2
d_call: .
clone_size: .
j_call: TRBJ2-5
cdr3_length: 14
cdr3_aa: CASSQGWVQETQYF
cdr3_nt: TGTGCCAGCAGCCAAGGGTGGGTTCAAGAGACCCAGTACTTC

v_call: TRBV10-3
d_call: TRBD1
clone_size: few
j_call: TRBJ2-7
cdr3_length: 13
cdr3_aa: CATTGGSSYEQYF
cdr3_nt: TGTGCCACGACAGGGGGAAGCTCCTACGAGCAGTACTTC

v_call: TRBV10-2
d_call: .
clone_size: .
j_call: TRBJ2-5
cdr3_length: 14
cdr3_aa: CASSKATTQETQYF
cdr3_nt: TGCGCCAGCAGTAAGGCCACCACACAAGAGACCCAGTACTTC

v_call: TRBV6-6
d_call: .
clone_size: .
j_call: TRBJ1-1
cdr3_length: 13
cdr3_aa: CAAVGSGGSEAFF
cdr3_nt: TGTGCCGCAGTTGGATCGGGTGGAAGTGAAGCTTTCTTT

v_call: TRBV7-2
d_call: .
clone_size: .
j_call: TRBJ2-4
cdr3_length: 15
cdr3_aa: CASSWTTGAGNIQYF
cdr3_nt: TGTGCCAGCAGCTGGACGACGGGAGCTGGAAACATTCAGTACTTC

v_call: TRBV28
d_call: .
clone_size: .
j_call: TRBJ2-7
cdr3_length: 12
cdr3_aa: CASRRSPWEQYF
cdr3_nt: TGTGCCAGCAGACGATCCCCTTGGGAGCAGTACTTC

v_call: TRBV6-4
d_call: .
clone_size: .
j_call: TRBJ1-4
cdr3_length: 13
cdr3_aa: CASSVTRKEKLFF
cdr3_nt: TGTGCCAGCAGTGTAACACGGAAAGAAAAACTGTTTTTT

v_call: TRBV10-1
d_call: TRBD2
clone_size: .
j_call: TRBJ2-1
cdr3_length: 15
cdr3_aa: CASSERLAGGNEQFF
cdr3_nt: TGCGCCAGCAGTGAGCGACTAGCGGGGGGAAATGAGCAGTTCTTC

v_call: TRBV28
d_call: TRBD1
clone_size: .
j_call: TRBJ1-2
cdr3_length: 15
cdr3_aa: CASSPGEQGAHGYTF
cdr3_nt: TGTGCCAGCAGTCCTGGTGAACAGGGGGCACATGGCTACACCTTC

v_call: TRBV14
d_call: TRBD1
clone_size: .
j_call: TRBJ2-1
cdr3_length: 17
cdr3_aa: CASSPRTGQKNSNEQFF
cdr3_nt: TGTGCCAGCAGCCCGCGGACAGGCCAAAAGAACAGCAATGAGCAGTTCTTC

v_call: TRBV4-2
d_call: .
clone_size: .
j_call: TRBJ1-4
cdr3_length: 14
cdr3_aa: CASSQGQRREKLFF
cdr3_nt: TGTGCCAGCAGCCAGGGCCAGAGGCGTGAAAAACTGTTTTTT

v_call: TRBV19
d_call: TRBD1
clone_size: .
j_call: TRBJ2-5
cdr3_length: 16
cdr3_aa: CASSSPSGGTLETQYF
cdr3_nt: TGTGCCAGTAGTTCCCCGTCAGGGGGCACTCTGGAGACCCAGTACTTC

v_call: TRBV9
d_call: .
clone_size: .
j_call: TRBJ1-5
cdr3_length: 14
cdr3_aa: CASSFDNNNQPQHF
cdr3_nt: TGTGCCAGCAGCTTTGACAATAACAATCAGCCCCAGCATTTT

v_call: TRBV7-2
d_call: .
clone_size: .
j_call: TRBJ2-1
cdr3_length: 12
cdr3_aa: CASSPGINEQFF
cdr3_nt: TGTGCCAGCAGCCCGGGGATTAATGAGCAGTTCTTC

v_call: TRBV5-1
d_call: .
clone_size: few
j_call: TRBJ2-3
cdr3_length: 15
cdr3_aa: CASSVGGQSTDTQYF
cdr3_nt: TGCGCCAGCAGCGTGGGGGGGCAGAGCACAGATACGCAGTATTTT

v_call: TRBV7-9
d_call: TRBD1
clone_size: .
j_call: TRBJ1-1
cdr3_length: 11
cdr3_aa: CASTRDREAFF
cdr3_nt: TGTGCCAGCACCCGGGACAGGGAAGCTTTCTTT

v_call: TRBV5-1
d_call: .
clone_size: once
j_call: TRBJ2-1
cdr3_length: 15
cdr3_aa: CASSLEDGPYNEQFF
cdr3_nt: TGCGCCAGCAGCTTGGAGGACGGTCCCTACAATGAGCAGTTCTTC

v_call: TRBV7-9
d_call: .
clone_size: .
j_call: TRBJ2-3
cdr3_length: 13
cdr3_aa: CASSPDGADTQYF
cdr3_nt: TGTGCCAGCAGCCCGGACGGGGCAGATACGCAGTATTTT

v_call: TRBV27
d_call: .
clone_size: .
j_call: TRBJ2-1
cdr3_length: 14
cdr3_aa: CASSLRRTANEQLF
cdr3_nt: TGTGCCAGCAGTTTAAGACGGACAGCCAATGAGCAGCTCTTC

v_call: TRBV6-1
d_call: .
clone_size: .
j_call: TRBJ1-5
cdr3_length: 13
cdr3_aa: CASSEDRNQPQHF
cdr3_nt: TGTGCCAGCAGTGAAGACCGGAATCAGCCCCAGCATTTT

v_call: TRBV5-1
d_call: .
clone_size: .
j_call: TRBJ1-2
cdr3_length: 14
cdr3_aa: CASRDGSQFTGYTF
cdr3_nt: TGCGCCAGCAGAGACGGGAGTCAGTTCACCGGCTACACCTTC

v_call: TRBV27
d_call: .
clone_size: .
j_call: TRBJ2-1
cdr3_length: 11
cdr3_aa: CASSSRAEQFF
cdr3_nt: TGTGCCAGCAGTAGTAGGGCGGAGCAGTTCTTC

v_call: TRBV29-1
d_call: .
clone_size: .
j_call: TRBJ2-3
cdr3_length: 13
cdr3_aa: CSVKRGGIDTQYF
cdr3_nt: TGCAGCGTCAAGAGGGGGGGGATTGATACGCAGTATTTT

v_call: TRBV18
d_call: .
clone_size: .
j_call: TRBJ1-2
cdr3_length: 17
cdr3_aa: CASSPPGGRTGEYGYTF
cdr3_nt: TGTGCCAGCTCACCACCGGGGGGACGAACGGGAGAATATGGCTACACCTTC

v_call: TRBV29-1
d_call: .
clone_size: .
j_call: TRBJ1-4
cdr3_length: 13
cdr3_aa: CSVEGGVGEKLFF
cdr3_nt: TGCAGCGTTGAAGGAGGGGTGGGCGAAAAACTGTTTTTT

v_call: TRBV6-5
d_call: .
clone_size: .
j_call: TRBJ1-5
cdr3_length: 15
cdr3_aa: CASSYVQIYNQPQHF
cdr3_nt: TGTGCCAGCAGTTACGTACAGATCTATAATCAGCCCCAGCATTTT

v_call: TRBV6-5
d_call: .
clone_size: .
j_call: TRBJ2-5
cdr3_length: 14
cdr3_aa: CACRGWGAGETQYF
cdr3_nt: TGTGCCTGTCGGGGATGGGGGGCAGGAGAGACCCAGTACTTC

v_call: TRBV4-1
d_call: .
clone_size: once
j_call: TRBJ2-1
cdr3_length: 12
cdr3_aa: CASSHQNNEQFF
cdr3_nt: TGCGCCAGCAGCCATCAGAACAATGAGCAGTTCTTC

v_call: TRBV2
d_call: TRBD1
clone_size: many
j_call: TRBJ2-1
cdr3_length: 16
cdr3_aa: CASSKGQEASYNEQFF
cdr3_nt: TGTGCCAGCAGCAAGGGACAGGAAGCCTCCTACAATGAGCAGTTCTTC

v_call: TRBV4-1
d_call: .
clone_size: .
j_call: TRBJ2-7
cdr3_length: 16
cdr3_aa: CASSQLGRTTSYEQYF
cdr3_nt: TGCGCCAGCAGCCAGTTAGGCAGGACCACCTCCTACGAGCAGTACTTC

v_call: TRBV5-8
d_call: TRBD2
clone_size: .
j_call: TRBJ2-7
cdr3_length: 15
cdr3_aa: CASSLEGLAGDEQYF
cdr3_nt: TGTGCCAGCAGCTTGGAGGGACTAGCGGGAGACGAGCAGTACTTC

v_call: TRBV29-1
d_call: TRBD2
clone_size: many
j_call: TRBJ2-1
cdr3_length: 14
cdr3_aa: CSVYGTSIYNEQFF
cdr3_nt: TGCAGCGTGTACGGGACTAGCATCTACAATGAGCAGTTCTTC

v_call: TRBV5-6
d_call: TRBD1
clone_size: .
j_call: TRBJ1-5
cdr3_length: 12
cdr3_aa: CASSLGDRAQHF
cdr3_nt: TGTGCCAGCAGCTTGGGGGACAGGGCCCAGCATTTT

v_call: TRBV20-1
d_call: .
clone_size: .
j_call: TRBJ2-5
cdr3_length: 11
cdr3_aa: CSATIQETQYF
cdr3_nt: TGCAGTGCGACCATCCAAGAGACCCAGTACTTC

v_call: TRBV9
d_call: .
clone_size: .
j_call: TRBJ2-7
cdr3_length: 14
cdr3_aa: CASSPRQGDHEQYF
cdr3_nt: TGTGCCAGCAGCCCCCGGCAGGGTGATCACGAGCAGTACTTC

v_call: TRBV29-1
d_call: TRBD2
clone_size: many
j_call: TRBJ2-7
cdr3_length: 15
cdr3_aa: CSVVPGLAGAYEQYF
cdr3_nt: TGCAGCGTTGTCCCGGGACTAGCGGGAGCCTACGAGCAGTACTTC

v_call: TRBV23-1
d_call: TRBD2
clone_size: .
j_call: TRBJ2-7
cdr3_length: 15
cdr3_aa: CASSQRRETSYEQYF
cdr3_nt: TGCGCCAGCAGTCAAAGGCGGGAGACCTCCTACGAGCAGTACTTC

v_call: TRBV27
d_call: TRBD1
clone_size: .
j_call: TRBJ2-5
cdr3_length: 13
cdr3_aa: CASRRQGQETQYF
cdr3_nt: TGTGCCAGCAGACGACAGGGCCAAGAGACCCAGTACTTC

v_call: TRBV19
d_call: .
clone_size: once
j_call: TRBJ1-2
cdr3_length: 10
cdr3_aa: CASSHYGYTF
cdr3_nt: TGTGCCAGTAGCCACTATGGCTACACCTTC